This record covers a single T cell receptor beta chain. This record comes from a study of blood T cell repertoires in COVID-19. The V segment lost 6 bases and the J segment 8 bases; nucleotides outside the gene matches: 2. Germline CDR1 MNHEY, CDR2 SVGAGI. The CDR3 runs to 13 residues. The method was immunoSEQ multiplex PCR; TCRdb's version includes in-frame clones alone and lacks a portion of them. The repertoire holds approximately 160,000 clones, with 85% to 95% as singletons. The sequencing sample was made of peripheral blood. This chain uses TRBV6-5 with TRBJ1-5, with 12 bases aligning to TRBD1. The clonotype originates from a woman in her sixties or seventies with COVID-19, enrolled during active disease. The CDR3 loop is CASRGQGAKPQHF. The CDR3 region has the DNA TGTGCCAGCAGGGGACAGGGGGCGAAGCCCCAGCATTTT.